The 23 T cell receptor beta chains presented below share a single source sample, sequenced in a study of T cell responses to AZD1222 COVID-19 vaccine. Clones were read by immunoSEQ multiplex PCR, and TCRdb kept only the in-frame ones, dropping some. The data show approximately 120,000 clones, roughly 87% seen once. Sequencing used peripheral blood, obtained on day 0 of MenACWY control vaccination. These receptors all stem from an adult in good health.

This sequence joins TRBV18 and TRBJ1-1, with unresolved D. The CDR3 is 10 amino acids. Germline lookup yields CDR1 KGHSH and CDR2 LQKENI. The CDR3 DNA reads TGTGCGTCCCGAGACACTGAAGCTTTCTTT. It codes for CASRDTEAFF.

J is TRBJ1-4 and V is TRBV5-6, with D uncertain. This CDR3 region has 14 residues. Germline loops: CDR1 SGHDT, CDR2 YYEEEE. Trimming stripped 2 bases from V and 0 bases from J, with 5 bases between. CDR3 loop: CASSFIATNEKLFF. The CDR3 nucleotides read TGTGCCAGCAGCTTTATCGCAACTAATGAAAAACTGTTTTTT.

The rearrangement links TRBV28 to TRBJ1-4; D is unclear. The length of the CDR3 is 15 residues. Germline CDR1 reads MDHEN; CDR2 reads SYDVKM. V was trimmed by 4 bases and J by 7 bases, leaving 16 bases between them. CDR3 sequence reads: CASSSPEGKAEKLFF. As DNA, the CDR3 is TGTGCCAGCAGTTCCCCCGAAGGGAAAGCTGAAAAACTGTTTTTT.

The chain couples TRBV5-8 to TRBJ1-5, with 9 bases aligning to TRBD1. Germline lookup yields CDR1 SGHTS and CDR2 YDEGEE. The CDR3 has 14 residues. The V segment lost 7 bases and the J segment 3 bases; nucleotides outside the gene matches: 5. For the CDR3, the DNA is TGTGCCAGCGGCCGGACAGGGGACAATCAGCCCCAGCATTTT. Encoded protein: CASGRTGDNQPQHF.

J is TRBJ1-1 and V is TRBV18; 8 bases agree with TRBD1. Looked up from germline, CDR1 is KGHSH and CDR2 is LQKENI. With 4 bases clipped from V and 0 bases from J, the junction kept 4 bases outside the gene matches. CDR3 size: 15 residues. The CDR3 protein is CASSLSGGVNTEAFF. The CDR3 DNA sequence: TGTGCCAGCTCACTGTCAGGGGGCGTGAACACTGAAGCTTTCTTT.

The genes are TRBV7-2 and TRBJ1-1, with D tentatively TRBD1 (6 bases). The V end lost 0 bases, the J end lost 1 base, and 9 bases lay between the germline ends. CDR3 length equals 15 residues. The V gene's germline CDR1 is SGHTA and CDR2 FQGNSA. The CDR3 nucleotides are TGTGCCAGCAGCTTAGCGGGGGCCCCGAACACTGAAGCTTTCTTT. Translation: CASSLAGAPNTEAFF.

The chain combines TRBV5-1 with TRBJ2-2; TRBD2 might be the D (5 bases). From germline, CDR1 is SGHRS and CDR2 YFSETQ. V was trimmed by 4 bases and J by 1 base, leaving 14 bases between them. The CDR3 has 16 residues. The CDR3 nucleotides are TGCGCCAGCAGCACCCCCGGAGGCAGGAACACCGGGGAGCTGTTTTTT. Its translation: CASSTPGGRNTGELFF.

The V call is TRBV12-3 or TRBV12-4, the J call TRBJ1-1, with D unresolved. This CDR3 region has 12 residues. V lost 3 bases and J 8 bases, leaving 10 bases between the germline ends. The CDR3 region is CASSFAGNEAFF. CDR3 nucleotide sequence: TGTGCCAGCAGTTTTGCGGGTAACGAAGCTTTCTTT.

This clone was counted only a few times. The chain carries TRBV21-1 and TRBJ1-1; the DNA was not used to check the table's D call, TRBD1. TRBV21-1 is a documented pseudogene. CDR3 length equals 19 residues. The CDR3 DNA reads as TGTGCCAGCAGCAAAGGGAATCGGGACAGGGGACTAGTGAACACTGAAGCTTTCTTT. Translated, it gives CASSKGNRDRGLVNTEAFF.

This chain joins TRBV13 and TRBJ1-1; D not certain. This CDR3 contains 14 residues. The V gene's germline CDR1 is PRHDT and CDR2 FYEKMQ (reference sequence). With 5 bases removed from V and 1 base from J, the gap between germline ends came to 11 bases. CDR3 region: CASSPPGRNTEAFF. The DNA for the CDR3 is TGTGCCAGCAGCCCCCCCGGCAGGAACACTGAAGCTTTCTTT.

This clone appeared once. V is TRBV5-6 and J is TRBJ1-1, with TRBD1 matching 9 bases. The germline V gene has CDR1 SGHDT and CDR2 YYEEEE. V lost 2 bases, J lost 1 base, and 3 bases stayed unmatched. The CDR3 loop spans 15 amino acids. The CDR3 DNA sequence: TGTGCCAGCAGCTTAGGACAGGGGAGGAACACTGAAGCTTTCTTT. Translation gives CASSLGQGRNTEAFF.

This sequence joins TRBV3-1 (or the pseudogene TRBV3-2) and TRBJ2-7; 11 nucleotides align to TRBD1. The CDR3 runs 17 residues. With V trimmed by 0 bases and J by 4 bases, 8 bases remained unmatched. The germline gives CDR1 LGHDT, CDR2 YNNKEL (reference sequence). Here the CDR3 DNA reads TGTGCCAGCAGCCAAGATAGGGGGACAGGGGGATGGTACGAGCAGTACTTC. Its protein product is CASSQDRGTGGWYEQYF.

This clone has just one count. This chain joins TRBV6-5 and TRBJ2-2; D is perhaps TRBD1 (6 bases). This CDR3 is built from 16 residues. CDR1 is MNHEY and CDR2 is SVGAGI in the germline V gene. Trimming took 4 bases from V and 3 from J, leaving 15 bases between them. The CDR3 spells CASSSTGTYYTGELFF. As DNA, the CDR3 is TGTGCCAGCAGTTCCACCGGGACATACTACACCGGGGAGCTGTTTTTT.

The V and J genes are TRBV5-1 and TRBJ1-5, with D possibly being TRBD1 (6 bases). Per germline, CDR1 SGHRS and CDR2 YFSETQ. The V end was cut by 0 bases, the J end by 6 bases, with 13 bases between. CDR3 size: 15 residues. The CDR3 DNA follows: TGCGCCAGCAGCTTGGAGGGGGGCAGGGGTCAGCCCCAGCATTTT. Translation: CASSLEGGRGQPQHF. Filled out from reference TRBV5-1 and TRBJ1-5, the complete variable domain reads KAGVTQTPRYLIKTRGQQVTLSCSPISGHRSVSWYQQTPGQGLQFLFEYFSETQRNKGNFPGRFSGRQFSNSRSEMNVSTLELGDSALYLCASSLEGGRGQPQHFGDGTRLSIL.

This clone has a handful of counts. The chain employs TRBV7-2 and TRBJ1-2; D is undetermined. This CDR3 has 14 amino acids. V was trimmed by 1 base and J by 0 bases, leaving 6 bases between them. CDR1 and CDR2 (germline): SGHTA, FQGNSA. This CDR3 reads CASSLDGANYGYTF. In nucleotides, the CDR3 is TGTGCCAGCAGCTTAGACGGGGCTAACTATGGCTACACCTTC.

The genes are TRBV6-5 and TRBJ1-6; no firm D call. CDR1 is MNHEY, CDR2 SVGAGI, per germline. V shed 10 bases and J shed 0 bases, with 10 bases lying between them. The length of the CDR3 is 14 residues. The CDR3 sequence is CATRRSSYNSPLHF. The CDR3 DNA reads as TGTGCCACCCGAAGGAGCTCCTATAATTCACCCCTCCACTTT.

The V gene is TRBV19, the J gene TRBJ1-2; 9 nucleotides align to TRBD1. The CDR3 runs to 12 residues. The V segment lost 10 bases and the J segment 1 base; nucleotides outside the gene matches: 1. The germline gives CDR1 LNHDA, CDR2 SQIVND (reference sequence). In DNA, the CDR3 is TGTGCCACGGACAGGGGTAACTATGGCTACACCTTC. It yields the protein CATDRGNYGYTF. The full variable domain, rest sourced from reference TRBV19 and TRBJ1-2, is DGGITQSPKYLFRKEGQNVTLSCEQNLNHDAMYWYRQDPGQGLRLIYYSQIVNDFQKGDIAEGYSVSREKKESFPLTVTSAQKNPTAFYLCATDRGNYGYTFGSGTRLTVV.

V usage is TRBV6-2 or TRBV6-3 and J usage is TRBJ1-5; D is undetermined. The CDR3 length is 12 residues. Trimming stripped 2 bases from V and 9 bases from J, with 8 bases between. CDR1 is MNHEY, CDR2 SVGEGT, per germline. The CDR3 here is CASSYLLGPQHF. DNA for the CDR3: TGTGCCAGCAGTTACCTTTTGGGGCCCCAGCATTTT.

The rearrangement joins TRBV19 to TRBJ2-7, with 9 bases fitting TRBD1. CDR3 length: 15 amino acids. The V gene end was trimmed by 6 bases and the J gene end by 4 bases; junction bases not matched to a gene: 10. CDR1 and CDR2 (germline): LNHDA, SQIVND (reference sequence). The CDR3 bases are TGTGCCAGTAGCCCACAGGGGGCGAGGAGTTACGAGCAGTACTTC. Its protein product is CASSPQGARSYEQYF.

The chain joins TRBV28 to TRBJ1-5, with 7 bases aligning to TRBD1. CDR3 length equals 16 residues. Germline assignment: CDR1 MDHEN and CDR2 SYDVKM. V gave up 7 bases and J gave up 4 bases; unmatched junction bases: 13. The CDR3 DNA sequence: TGTGCCAGCACGTTGGCGCCGGGACAGATAAATCAGCCCCAGCATTTT. It codes for CASTLAPGQINQPQHF. Based on the CDR3 plus reference TRBV28 and TRBJ1-5, the full variable domain is DVKVTQSSRYLVKRTGEKVFLECVQDMDHENMFWYRQDPGLGLRLIYFSYDVKMKEKGDIPEGYSVSREKKERFSLILESASTNQTSMYLCASTLAPGQINQPQHFGDGTRLSIL.

V gene TRBV28 combines with J gene TRBJ1-5; D not resolved. The CDR3 extends over 14 amino acids. Per the germline V gene, CDR1 is MDHEN and CDR2 is SYDVKM. Trimming pared 6 bases from V and 2 bases from J, leaving 11 bases between. CDR3 sequence reads: CASSIERGNQPQHF. Written as DNA, the CDR3 is TGTGCCAGCAGCATAGAGAGGGGCAATCAGCCCCAGCATTTT.

V usage is TRBV3-1 (or the pseudogene TRBV3-2) and J usage is TRBJ2-5; no definite D call. Germline V gives CDR1 LGHDT, CDR2 YNNKEL (reference sequence). The CDR3 is 11 residues long. V lost 0 bases to trimming and J lost 10 bases, with 6 bases between them. Here the CDR3 reads CASSQDIFQYF. The CDR3 DNA follows: TGTGCCAGCAGCCAAGATATATTCCAGTACTTC.

This chain connects TRBV30 to TRBJ1-2, with TRBD1 matching 9 bases. The V gene end was trimmed by 4 bases and the J gene end by 11 bases; junction bases not matched to a gene: 17. Looked up from germline, CDR1 is GTSNPN and CDR2 is SVGIG (reference sequence). The CDR3 totals 15 residues. The CDR3 sequence is CAWNFGSVRQGEYTF. CDR3 coding DNA: TGTGCCTGGAACTTCGGATCCGTAAGACAGGGGGAGTACACCTTC.